What follows describes a single T cell receptor beta chain. The antigen is undetermined. These data are taken from a study of CXCR3-negative and CXCR3-positive naive CD8 T cells. Study as a whole: A total of 110 million to 150 million TRB reads was generated, with about 1.5 +/- 0.3 million per library. Overall study results and limits: Naive subsets did not differ in surface CD5, and the authors estimated TCR strength using properties of the TRB CDR3. Upon cryopreservation, CXCR3 expression partially decreased, and most assays used fresh PBMCs. Naive cells that were CXCR3-negative or CXCR3-positive used TRBV-TRBJ genes alike, while memory cells diverged.

The germline V gene has CDR1 SGHRS and CDR2 YFSETQ. The CDR3 loop spans 16 amino acids. The TRB libraries of cDNA were built by UMI-labeled 5' RACE. TCRdb re-analyzed the 5' RACE reads; it lists each CDR3 protein once, without DNA. There are about 48,000 distinct CDR3 sequences in the sample, with 14% to 15% held by the top ten. Sequencing used memory CD8+ T cells from blood. The source of this sequence is a human donor in good health. Some clones in this sample may be carry-over from other donors' samples. The chain recombines TRBV5-1 with TRBJ1-1; TCRdb indicates TRBD1, and absent DNA this call remains unverified. The CDR3 sequence: CASSWASGGMNTEAFF.